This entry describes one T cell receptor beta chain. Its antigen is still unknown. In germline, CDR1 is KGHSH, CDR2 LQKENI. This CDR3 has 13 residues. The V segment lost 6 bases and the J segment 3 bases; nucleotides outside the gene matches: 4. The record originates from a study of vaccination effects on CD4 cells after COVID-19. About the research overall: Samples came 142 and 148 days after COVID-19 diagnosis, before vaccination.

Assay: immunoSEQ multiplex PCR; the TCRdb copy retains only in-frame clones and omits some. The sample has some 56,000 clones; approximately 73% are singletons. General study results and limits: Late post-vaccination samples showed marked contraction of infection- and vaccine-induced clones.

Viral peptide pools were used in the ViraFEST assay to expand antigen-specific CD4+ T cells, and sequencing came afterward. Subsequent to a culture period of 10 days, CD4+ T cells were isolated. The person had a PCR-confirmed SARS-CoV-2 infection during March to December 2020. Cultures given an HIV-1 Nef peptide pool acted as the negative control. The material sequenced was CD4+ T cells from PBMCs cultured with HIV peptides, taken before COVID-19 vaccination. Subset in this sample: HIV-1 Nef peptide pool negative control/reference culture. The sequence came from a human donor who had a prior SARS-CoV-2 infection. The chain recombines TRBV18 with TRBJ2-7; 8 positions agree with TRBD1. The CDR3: CASSPGTGYEQYF. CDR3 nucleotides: TGTGCCAGCTCGCCCGGGACAGGCTACGAGCAGTACTTC.